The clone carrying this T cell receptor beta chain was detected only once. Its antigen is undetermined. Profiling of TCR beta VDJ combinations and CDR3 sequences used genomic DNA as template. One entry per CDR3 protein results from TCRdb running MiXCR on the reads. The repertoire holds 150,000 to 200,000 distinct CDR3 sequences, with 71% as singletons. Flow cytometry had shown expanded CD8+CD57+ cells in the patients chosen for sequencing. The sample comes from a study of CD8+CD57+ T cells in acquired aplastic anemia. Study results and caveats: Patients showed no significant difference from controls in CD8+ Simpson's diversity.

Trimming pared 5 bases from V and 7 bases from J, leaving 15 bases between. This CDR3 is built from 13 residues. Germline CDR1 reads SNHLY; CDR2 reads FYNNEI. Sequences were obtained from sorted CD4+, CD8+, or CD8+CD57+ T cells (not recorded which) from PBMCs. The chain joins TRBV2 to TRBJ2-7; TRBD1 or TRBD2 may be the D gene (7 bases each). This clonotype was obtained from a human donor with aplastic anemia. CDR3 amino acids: CASSPQGEGEQYF. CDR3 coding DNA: TGTGCCAGCAGTCCTCAGGGGGAGGGGGAGCAGTACTTC.